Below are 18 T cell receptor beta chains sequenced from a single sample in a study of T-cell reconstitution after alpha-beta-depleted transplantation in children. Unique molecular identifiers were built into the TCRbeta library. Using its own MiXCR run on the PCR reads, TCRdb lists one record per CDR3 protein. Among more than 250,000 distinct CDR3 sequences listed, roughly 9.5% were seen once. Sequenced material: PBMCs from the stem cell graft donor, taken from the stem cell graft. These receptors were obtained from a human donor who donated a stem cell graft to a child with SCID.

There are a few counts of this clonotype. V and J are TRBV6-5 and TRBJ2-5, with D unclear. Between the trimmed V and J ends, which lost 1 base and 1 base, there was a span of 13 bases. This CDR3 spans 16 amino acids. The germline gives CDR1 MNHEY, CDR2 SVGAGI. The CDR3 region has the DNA TGTGCCAGCAGTTACTTAATGCTCGGATTCCAAGAGACCCAGTACTTC. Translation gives CASSYLMLGFQETQYF.

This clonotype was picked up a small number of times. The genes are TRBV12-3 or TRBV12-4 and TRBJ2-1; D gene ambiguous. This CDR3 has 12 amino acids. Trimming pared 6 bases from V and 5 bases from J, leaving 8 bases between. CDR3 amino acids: CASSFHNNEQFF. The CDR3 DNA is TGTGCCAGCAGCTTCCATAACAATGAGCAGTTCTTC.

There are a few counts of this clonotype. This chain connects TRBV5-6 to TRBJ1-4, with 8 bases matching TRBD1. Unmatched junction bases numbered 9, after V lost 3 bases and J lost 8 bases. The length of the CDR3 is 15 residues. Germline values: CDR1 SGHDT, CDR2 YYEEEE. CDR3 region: CASSSRGLYSEKLFF. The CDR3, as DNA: TGTGCCAGCAGCTCCAGGGGGCTTTACTCAGAAAAACTGTTTTTT.

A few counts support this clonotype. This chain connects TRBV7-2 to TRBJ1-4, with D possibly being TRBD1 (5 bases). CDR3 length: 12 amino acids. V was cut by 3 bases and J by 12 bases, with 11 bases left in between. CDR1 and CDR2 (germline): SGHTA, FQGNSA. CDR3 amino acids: CASSFLGGELFF. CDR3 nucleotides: TGTGCCAGCAGCTTCCTAGGAGGGGAACTGTTTTTT.

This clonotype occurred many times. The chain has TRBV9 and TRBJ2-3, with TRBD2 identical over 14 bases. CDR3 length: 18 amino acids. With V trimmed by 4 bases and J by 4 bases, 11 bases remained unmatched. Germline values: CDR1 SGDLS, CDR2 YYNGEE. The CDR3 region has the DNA TGTGCCAGCAGCCCACGACTAGCGGGGGGGCATAGCGCAGATACGCAGTATTTT. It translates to CASSPRLAGGHSADTQYF.

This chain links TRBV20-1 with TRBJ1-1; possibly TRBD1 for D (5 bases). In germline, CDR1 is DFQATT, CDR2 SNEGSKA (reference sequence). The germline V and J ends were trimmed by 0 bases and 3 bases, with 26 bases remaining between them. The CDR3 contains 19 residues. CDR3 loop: CSARDKAGTPGAVDTEAFF. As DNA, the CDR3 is TGCAGTGCTAGAGATAAGGCAGGGACCCCAGGAGCCGTCGACACTGAAGCTTTCTTT.

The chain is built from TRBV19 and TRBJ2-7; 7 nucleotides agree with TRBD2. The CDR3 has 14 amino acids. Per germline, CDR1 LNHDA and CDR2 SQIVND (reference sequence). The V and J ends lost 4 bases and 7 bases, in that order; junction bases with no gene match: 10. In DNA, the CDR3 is TGTGCCAGTAGTAACGCCGGGACTACGGGGGAGCAGTACTTC. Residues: CASSNAGTTGEQYF.

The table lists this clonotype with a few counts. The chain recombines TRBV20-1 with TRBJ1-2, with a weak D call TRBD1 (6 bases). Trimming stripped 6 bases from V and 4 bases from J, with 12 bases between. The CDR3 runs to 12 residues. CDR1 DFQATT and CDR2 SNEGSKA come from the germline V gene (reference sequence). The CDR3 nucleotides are TGCAGTGCGAGGACAGCTGGCTATGGCTACACCTTC. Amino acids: CSARTAGYGYTF.

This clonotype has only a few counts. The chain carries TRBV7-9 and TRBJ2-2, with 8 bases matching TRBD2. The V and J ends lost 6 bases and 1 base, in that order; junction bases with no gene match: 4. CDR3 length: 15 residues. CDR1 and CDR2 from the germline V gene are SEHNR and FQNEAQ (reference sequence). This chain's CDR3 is CASSHSGENTGELFF. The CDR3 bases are TGTGCCAGCAGTCATAGCGGGGAGAACACCGGGGAGCTGTTTTTT.

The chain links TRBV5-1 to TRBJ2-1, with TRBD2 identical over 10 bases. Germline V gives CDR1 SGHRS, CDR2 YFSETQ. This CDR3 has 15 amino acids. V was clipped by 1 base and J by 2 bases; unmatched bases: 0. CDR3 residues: CASSLLAGAYNEQFF. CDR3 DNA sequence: TGCGCCAGCAGCTTGCTAGCGGGGGCCTACAATGAGCAGTTCTTC.

The CDR3 coding sequence is TGTGCTAGTGGGGGACAGGTTGCAGCGCGCGTCCAAGAGACCCAGTACTTC. Translation gives CASGGQVAARVQETQYF. The chain combines TRBV12-5 with TRBJ2-5; 8 nucleotides match TRBD1. The CDR3 runs to 17 residues. The germline gives CDR1 LGHNT, CDR2 FRNRAP. With V trimmed by 6 bases and J by 1 base, 13 bases remained unmatched.

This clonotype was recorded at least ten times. The CDR3 protein is CAISEITSGEQFF. For the CDR3, the DNA is TGTGCCATCAGTGAGATAACAAGCGGTGAGCAGTTCTTC. The rearrangement joins TRBV10-3 to TRBJ2-1, with D perhaps matching TRBD2 (5 bases). CDR3 length equals 13 residues. V was clipped by 2 bases and J by 9 bases, with 11 bases between them. Germline loops: CDR1 ENHRY, CDR2 SYGVKD.

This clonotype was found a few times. DNA for the CDR3: TGCAGTGCTAGAGTCCGTCTAGCGGGGGGGCGAAATGAGCAGTTCTTC. Translated, it gives CSARVRLAGGRNEQFF. The rearrangement uses TRBV20-1 and TRBJ2-1; 12 bases match TRBD2. Germline CDR1 and CDR2: DFQATT and SNEGSKA (reference sequence). With V trimmed by 1 base and J by 7 bases, 8 bases remained unmatched. The CDR3 runs 16 residues.

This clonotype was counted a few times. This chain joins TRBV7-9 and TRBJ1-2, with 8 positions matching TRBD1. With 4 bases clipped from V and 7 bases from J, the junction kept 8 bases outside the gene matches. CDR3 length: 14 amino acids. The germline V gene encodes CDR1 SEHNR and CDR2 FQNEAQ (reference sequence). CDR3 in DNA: TGTGCCAGCAGCTCCTTGGACAGGGAGGTTGGCTACACCTTC. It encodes CASSSLDREVGYTF. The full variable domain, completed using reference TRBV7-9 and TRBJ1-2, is DTGVSQNPRHKITKRGQNVTFRCDPISEHNRLYWYRQTLGQGPEFLTYFQNEAQLEKSRLLSDRFSAERPKGSFSTLEIQRTEQGDSAMYLCASSSLDREVGYTFGSGTRLTVV.

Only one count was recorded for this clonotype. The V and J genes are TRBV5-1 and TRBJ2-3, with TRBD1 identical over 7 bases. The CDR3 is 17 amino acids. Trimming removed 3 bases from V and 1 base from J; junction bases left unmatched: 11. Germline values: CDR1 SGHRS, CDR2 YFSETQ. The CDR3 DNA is TGCGCCAGCAGCTCCTCGACAGGGTCATGGGGCACAGATACGCAGTATTTT. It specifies CASSSSTGSWGTDTQYF.

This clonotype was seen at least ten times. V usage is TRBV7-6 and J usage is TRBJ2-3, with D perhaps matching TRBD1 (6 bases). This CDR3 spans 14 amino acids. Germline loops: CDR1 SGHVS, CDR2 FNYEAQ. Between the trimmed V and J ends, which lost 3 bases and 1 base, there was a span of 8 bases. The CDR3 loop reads CASSFSGGTDTQYF. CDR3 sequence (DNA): TGTGCCAGCAGCTTTTCAGGGGGCACAGATACGCAGTATTTT.

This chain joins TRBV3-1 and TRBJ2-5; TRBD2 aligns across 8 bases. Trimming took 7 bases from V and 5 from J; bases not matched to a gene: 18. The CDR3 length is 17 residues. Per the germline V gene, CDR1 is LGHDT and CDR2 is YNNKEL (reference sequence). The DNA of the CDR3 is TGTGCCAGCACCGAAAGAAGAAGCGGGGGCAAAATGGAGACCCAGTACTTC. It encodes CASTERRSGGKMETQYF.

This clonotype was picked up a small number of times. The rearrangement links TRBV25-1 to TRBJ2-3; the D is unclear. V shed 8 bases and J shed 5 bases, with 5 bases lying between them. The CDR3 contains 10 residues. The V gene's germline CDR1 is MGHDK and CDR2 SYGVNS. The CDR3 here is CASRGDTQYF. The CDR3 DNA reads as TGTGCCAGCCGTGGAGATACGCAGTATTTT. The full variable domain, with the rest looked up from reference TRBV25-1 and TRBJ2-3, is EADIYQTPRYLVIGTGKKITLECSQTMGHDKMYWYQQDPGMELHLIHYSYGVNSTEKGDLSSESTVSRIRTEHFPLTLESARPSHTSQYLCASRGDTQYFGPGTRLTVL.